This T cell receptor beta chain came from a study of blood T cell repertoires in COVID-19. Using immunoSEQ multiplex PCR, the repertoire was profiled, and TCRdb retains in-frame clones only, with some absent. The sample records approximately 410,000 clones, 80% to 90% being singletons. Trimming removed 2 bases at V and 3 bases at J, with 10 bases between. Germline loops: CDR1 MNHNS, CDR2 SASEGT. This CDR3 is built from 14 residues. The rearrangement uses TRBV6-1 and TRBJ1-1; no clear D. This clonotype originated in a woman between 25 and 40 years old with active or convalescent COVID-19. Sequences were obtained from peripheral blood. CDR3: CASSELGGYTEAFF. The DNA for the CDR3 is TGTGCCAGCAGTGAATTAGGCGGCTACACTGAAGCTTTCTTT.